These 17 T cell receptor beta chains were all obtained from the same sample, sequenced in a study of T-cell memory formation after mild COVID-19. TCRdb reanalysed the 5' RACE reads using MiXCR and keeps one entry per CDR3 protein. The table has 290,000 or so distinct CDR3 sequences, just under 20% seen once. Sequencing input: PBMCs or a T cell subset sorted from them (not recorded which). The receptors originated from a man younger than 30 who had mild COVID-19 (a few samples of this study predate the infection). Cell type and time point are not known.

This clonotype has a handful of counts. The chain combines TRBV13 with TRBJ2-5; 8 bases are a match to TRBD1. Germline V gene sequence: CDR1 PRHDT, CDR2 FYEKMQ (reference sequence). V was clipped by 4 bases and J by 5 bases; unmatched bases: 12. This CDR3 region has 16 residues. The CDR3 nucleotides are TGTGCCAGCAGCTCCGCAGTACAGGGGGTTCGGGAGACCCAGTACTTC. Residues: CASSSAVQGVRETQYF.

This clonotype has a handful of counts. The rearrangement links TRBV15 to TRBJ2-7; TRBD1 matches 7 bases. V lost 0 bases and J lost 2; bases outside the gene matches: 4. The germline V gene encodes CDR1 LNHNV and CDR2 YYDKDF (reference sequence). There are 15 residues in the CDR3. The CDR3 region has the DNA TGTGCCACCAGCAGAGATCCGGGACAGACCTACGAGCAGTACTTC. Amino acids: CATSRDPGQTYEQYF.

The sample holds a few counts of this clonotype. J is TRBJ2-7 and V is TRBV27; D unclear. The ends were cut back, 5 bases at V and 3 bases at J, with 11 bases in the middle. CDR1 is MNHEY, CDR2 SMNVEV, per germline (reference sequence). This CDR3 comprises 13 residues. CDR3 residues: CASSHDGGYEQYF. CDR3 in DNA: TGTGCCAGCAGTCACGACGGCGGCTACGAGCAGTACTTC.

This clonotype was picked up a small number of times. V gene TRBV7-6 combines with J gene TRBJ2-2; TRBD2 aligns across 7 bases. Germline lookup yields CDR1 SGHVS and CDR2 FNYEAQ. The CDR3 runs 14 residues. The V and J ends lost 1 base and 6 bases, in that order; junction bases with no gene match: 2. CDR3 DNA sequence: TGTGCCAGCAGCTTAGAACGGGAGGCCGGGGAGCTGTTTTTT. It translates to CASSLEREAGELFF.

CDR3 in DNA: TGTGCCAGCAGCTCTGGGATGGGGGGCTACACCTTC. As protein: CASSSGMGGYTF. The chain combines TRBV11-1 with TRBJ1-2, with D hard to call. The V gene's germline CDR1 is SGHAT and CDR2 FQDESV (reference sequence). The CDR3 has 12 amino acids. The V gene lost 4 bases and the J gene lost 8 bases, with 11 bases spanning the gap.

The table lists this clonotype with a few counts. The chain combines TRBV7-2 with TRBJ2-3; D is tentatively TRBD1 or TRBD2 (5 bases each). This CDR3 comprises 16 residues. From germline, CDR1 is SGHTA and CDR2 FQGNSA. Trimming took 0 bases from V and 1 from J, leaving 11 bases between them. In DNA, the CDR3 is TGTGCCAGCAGCTTAGCGCGTCGGGACGGCACAGATACGCAGTATTTT. It is translated as CASSLARRDGTDTQYF.

This clonotype was detected only a few times. The chain joins TRBV7-2 to TRBJ2-7, with D unclear. The V gene's germline CDR1 is SGHTA and CDR2 FQGNSA. Trimming took off 5 bases at V and 2 bases at J, with 13 bases between the two ends. The length of the CDR3 is 14 residues. Here the CDR3 DNA reads TGTGCCAGCAGCCTAGACGCCGGTCCCTACGAGCAGTACTTC. Residues: CASSLDAGPYEQYF.

This clonotype showed up just a few times. The chain is built from TRBV11-2 and TRBJ1-1; TRBD1 matches at 10 bases. CDR3 length equals 13 residues. J was trimmed by 10 bases and V by 3 bases; bases with no gene match: 5. Per germline, CDR1 SGHAT and CDR2 FQNNGV. The CDR3 loop reads CASSFGQGEGAFF. The CDR3, as DNA: TGTGCCAGCAGCTTCGGACAGGGGGAGGGAGCTTTCTTT.

This chain uses TRBV20-1 with TRBJ2-3; D is undetermined. Trimming stripped 3 bases from V and 1 base from J, with 8 bases between. The CDR3 has 13 amino acids. The V gene's germline CDR1 is DFQATT and CDR2 SNEGSKA (reference sequence). The CDR3 reads CSASRHGTDTQYF. The CDR3 region has the DNA TGCAGTGCTAGTCGCCATGGCACAGATACGCAGTATTTT.

This chain links TRBV2 with TRBJ2-4; the match to TRBD1 covers 8 bases. The CDR3 consists of 17 residues. V gave up 10 bases and J gave up 0 bases; unmatched junction bases: 14. Germline V gene lookup returns CDR1 SNHLY and CDR2 FYNNEI. The CDR3 region is CAIALDRASAAKNIQYF. As DNA, the CDR3 is TGTGCCATTGCCTTGGACAGGGCTAGTGCAGCCAAAAACATTCAGTACTTC.

In this sample, this clonotype turned up a few times. The chain links TRBV29-1 to TRBJ1-4; TRBD1 is a possible D gene (5 bases). The V end was cut by 4 bases, the J end by 8 bases, with 14 bases between. Germline CDR1 reads SQVTM; CDR2 reads ANQGSEA. This CDR3 has 13 amino acids. The CDR3 nucleotides read TGCAGCGTTGGGGGGACTCCATACGAAAAACTGTTTTTT. Its translation is CSVGGTPYEKLFF.

This clonotype was counted a few times. The CDR3 DNA is TGCGCCAGCAGTCAATCGCGGAGGGGGAATCAGCCCCAGCATTTT. It encodes CASSQSRRGNQPQHF. The chain links TRBV23-1 to TRBJ1-5; D is perhaps TRBD1 (6 bases). TRBV23-1 is filed as an ORF, its function uncertain. V lost 0 bases, J lost 4 bases, and 10 bases lay in between. This CDR3 has 15 residues.

This clonotype turned up a few times. CDR3 amino acids: CASSLVGGPETQYF. The CDR3 DNA reads TGTGCCAGCAGCTTAGTTGGGGGACCAGAGACCCAGTACTTC. The chain recombines TRBV11-2 with TRBJ2-5; the D call may be TRBD1 or TRBD2 (5 bases each). From germline, CDR1 is SGHAT and CDR2 FQNNGV. V lost 1 base to trimming and J lost 4 bases, with 10 bases between them. This CDR3 comprises 14 residues.

This chain links TRBV6-1 with TRBJ1-6; 7 bases fit TRBD1. Germline trimming cut 5 bases from V and 9 bases from J; bases unmatched to any gene: 7. The CDR3 sequence is 14 residues long. Germline V gene sequence: CDR1 MNHNS, CDR2 SASEGT. CDR3 coding DNA: TGTGCCAGCAGTAACCGGGACAGCCCTTCACCCCTCCACTTT. This sequence encodes CASSNRDSPSPLHF.

This chain connects TRBV24-1 to TRBJ2-5, with D maybe TRBD1 (5 bases). This CDR3 is 18 amino acids long. V lost 2 bases to trimming and J lost 2 bases, with 20 bases between them. Germline CDR1 KGHDR, CDR2 SFDVKD. Here the CDR3 reads CATSDWGYTGAKQETQYF. In DNA form, the CDR3 reads TGTGCCACCAGTGATTGGGGCTATACAGGAGCCAAGCAAGAGACCCAGTACTTC.

There are many counts of this clonotype. The V and J genes are TRBV3-1 and TRBJ2-2; D remains ambiguous. Germline lookup yields CDR1 LGHDT and CDR2 YNNKEL (reference sequence). The V end lost 3 bases, the J end lost 8 bases, and 4 bases lay between the germline ends. The CDR3 spans 11 residues. DNA for the CDR3: TGTGCCAGCAGCCAGCTGGGGGAGCTGTTTTTT. Translating it yields CASSQLGELFF. Based on the CDR3 plus reference TRBV3-1 and TRBJ2-2, the full variable domain is DTAVSQTPKYLVTQMGNDKSIKCEQNLGHDTMYWYKQDSKKFLKIMFSYNNKELIINETVPNRFSPKSPDKAHLNLHINSLELGDSAVYFCASSQLGELFFGEGSRLTVL.

This clonotype was counted a few times. J is TRBJ2-7 and V is TRBV20-1; D gene uncertain. Deletions cut 6 bases from V and 3 bases from J, with 9 bases between. From germline, CDR1 is DFQATT and CDR2 SNEGSKA (reference sequence). This CDR3 has 11 amino acids. The CDR3 coding sequence is TGCAGTGCCCGAATGGGCTACGAGCAGTACGTC. Its protein is CSARMGYEQYV.